The 11 T cell receptor beta chains in this list originate from one sample, sequenced in a study of blood T cell repertoires in COVID-19 (dated by TCRdb to the early 2020s). Receptor amplification or capture employed the immunoSEQ multiplex PCR assay. This immuneACCESS table, as held by TCRdb, lists in-frame sequences with V and J called but not all clones. Of the missing ones, under half trace to an unresolved V gene in checked studies; the others have no known cause. This sample lists more than 140,000 clones; 85% to 90% were detected once. Of the sample, 1.5% falls within the top ten clones. The specimen was peripheral blood. These receptors all stem from a woman aged 60 to 75 with acute or convalescent COVID-19.

This clone has a handful of counts. The chain employs TRBV11-3 and TRBJ2-5; 10 bases agree with TRBD1. V gave up 5 bases and J gave up 5 bases; unmatched junction bases: 5. The germline CDR1 and CDR2 sequences are SGHNT and YENEEA. The CDR3 contains 14 residues. Here the CDR3 DNA reads TGTGCCAGCAGCGACAGGGGGCGTGGGGAGACCCAGTACTTC. The encoded protein is CASSDRGRGETQYF. The full variable domain, completed using reference TRBV11-3 and TRBJ2-5, is EAGVVQSPRYKIIEKKQPVAFWCNPISGHNTLYWYLQNLGQGPELLIRYENEEAVDDSQLPKDRFSAERLKGVDSTLKIQPAELGDSAVYLCASSDRGRGETQYFGPGTRLLVL.

The chain employs TRBV6-4 and TRBJ2-1; possibly TRBD2 for D (5 bases). Looked up from germline, CDR1 is MRHNA and CDR2 is SNTAGT. V lost 7 bases to trimming and J lost 5 bases, with 9 bases between them. There are 12 residues in the CDR3. DNA of the CDR3: TGTGCCAGCAAAGGACTGGACAATGAGCAGTTCTTC. As protein: CASKGLDNEQFF.

The chain joins TRBV2 to TRBJ2-3, with 13 positions matching TRBD2. The ends lost 1 base at V and 6 bases at J; junction bases unmatched: 4. CDR1 is SNHLY and CDR2 is FYNNEI in the germline V gene. This CDR3 contains 16 residues. The CDR3 coding sequence is TGTGCCAGCAGTGAAGGGGGACTAGCGGGGTTGGATACGCAGTATTTT. Amino acid sequence: CASSEGGLAGLDTQYF.

This clone occurred once. J is TRBJ1-3 and V is TRBV6-5, with a weak D call TRBD1 (5 bases). V lost 6 bases, J lost 0 bases, and 12 bases lay in between. The CDR3 contains 15 residues. Germline loops: CDR1 MNHEY, CDR2 SVGAGI. The CDR3 here is CASSGNRYSGNTIYF. The DNA of the CDR3 is TGTGCCAGCAGCGGTAACAGGTACTCTGGAAACACCATATATTTT.

This clone was observed a single time. This sequence joins TRBV19 and TRBJ1-2; 8 bases align to TRBD1. Germline assignment: CDR1 LNHDA and CDR2 SQIVND (reference sequence). V shed 1 base and J 5 bases; nucleotides not matched to a gene: 3. This CDR3 spans 14 amino acids. The CDR3 loop is CASSIGGTGYGYTF. The CDR3 DNA follows: TGTGCCAGTAGTATAGGCGGGACAGGATATGGCTACACCTTC. The full variable domain, its missing parts supplied by reference TRBV19 and TRBJ1-2, is DGGITQSPKYLFRKEGQNVTLSCEQNLNHDAMYWYRQDPGQGLRLIYYSQIVNDFQKGDIAEGYSVSREKKESFPLTVTSAQKNPTAFYLCASSIGGTGYGYTFGSGTRLTVV.

This chain connects TRBV4-1 to TRBJ1-2, with 8 bases lining up with TRBD1. Germline trimming cut 0 bases from V and 8 bases from J; bases unmatched to any gene: 11. The CDR3 contains 16 residues. Germline loops: CDR1 MGHRA, CDR2 YSYEKL. The CDR3 DNA reads as TGCGCCAGCAGCCAAGAAGGGGGGGGCAGGGGGCTCGGCTACACCTTC. It encodes CASSQEGGGRGLGYTF.

This clone was picked up one time. The chain carries TRBV19 and TRBJ1-2; 8 positions agree with TRBD1. The CDR3 totals 14 residues. Germline values: CDR1 LNHDA, CDR2 SQIVND (reference sequence). With 2 bases clipped from V and 2 bases from J, the junction kept 1 base outside the gene matches. The CDR3 DNA is TGTGCCAGTAGTATACCAGGGGGCAACTATGGCTACACCTTC. Its protein product is CASSIPGGNYGYTF. Full variable domain (outside the CDR3, taken from reference TRBV19 and TRBJ1-2): DGGITQSPKYLFRKEGQNVTLSCEQNLNHDAMYWYRQDPGQGLRLIYYSQIVNDFQKGDIAEGYSVSREKKESFPLTVTSAQKNPTAFYLCASSIPGGNYGYTFGSGTRLTVV.

V and J are TRBV7-6 and TRBJ2-3, with 7 bases that match TRBD1. Trimming at V came to 5 bases and at J to 4 bases, leaving 9 bases not matched to a gene. The CDR3 consists of 15 residues. The germline gives CDR1 SGHVS, CDR2 FNYEAQ. CDR3 amino acids: CASSHNRGRADTQYF. CDR3 DNA sequence: TGTGCCAGCAGCCATAACAGGGGACGGGCAGATACGCAGTATTTT.

V usage is TRBV2 and J usage is TRBJ2-3; D possibly corresponds to TRBD2 (6 bases). V lost 6 bases, J lost 6 bases, and 16 bases lay in between. CDR1 is SNHLY and CDR2 is FYNNEI in the germline V gene. The CDR3 is made up of 14 amino acids. CDR3 DNA sequence: TGTGCCAGCAGGACAAATCCAGGAGGGGATACGCAGTATTTT. Residues: CASRTNPGGDTQYF.

The V and J genes are TRBV27 and TRBJ1-6, with 7 bases fitting TRBD1. CDR3 length equals 15 residues. Losses at the gene ends were 4 bases for V and 7 bases for J; bases not matched to a gene: 7. The germline gives CDR1 MNHEY, CDR2 SMNVEV (reference sequence). The CDR3 region has the DNA TGTGCCAGCAGTTGGACCGGGACAGCCAATTCACCCCTCCACTTT. Translated, it gives CASSWTGTANSPLHF.

The gene calls are TRBV30 and TRBJ1-5; 7 nucleotides line up with TRBD1. V was clipped by 4 bases and J by 6 bases; unmatched bases: 12. The CDR3 is made up of 15 amino acids. The germline V gene has CDR1 GTSNPN and CDR2 SVGIG (reference sequence). CDR3 nucleotide sequence: TGTGCCTGGACCAACGGAGACAGGGAGTCTCAGCCCCAGCATTTT. Translating gives CAWTNGDRESQPQHF.